A single sample is the source of the 32 T cell receptor beta chains below, sequenced in a study of T cells in narcolepsy. Generated by immunoSEQ multiplex PCR, the TCRdb table keeps only in-frame clones and is missing some. This table holds 25,000 to 35,000 clones, about four fifths found once. The sequenced material came from memory (CD45RA-) CD4+ T cells from blood. Receptors originate from a human donor in good health.

For the CDR3, the DNA is TGTGCCAGCAGTACCCAGGGCGGGGGGAGCAGCTACGAGCAGTACTTC. Translation gives CASSTQGGGSSYEQYF. The rearrangement links TRBV7-9 to TRBJ2-7, with TRBD2 matching 8 bases. This CDR3 has 16 residues. V was pared by 6 bases and J by 3 bases, with 13 bases of the junction left unmatched. Germline V gives CDR1 SEHNR, CDR2 FQNEAQ (reference sequence).

The chain employs TRBV4-2 and TRBJ2-1; 9 positions agree with TRBD2. The junction had 14 bases not matched to a gene; V was cut back by 5 bases and J by 9 bases. Germline-derived CDR1 and CDR2 are LGHNA and YNFKEQ. The CDR3 contains 16 residues. The CDR3 sequence: CASSNSGSTSVGEQFF. CDR3 DNA: TGTGCCAGCAGCAATAGCGGGAGTACGTCAGTCGGTGAGCAGTTCTTC.

The J gene is TRBJ1-1, the V gene TRBV6-5, with D uncertain. Germline CDR1 is MNHEY and CDR2 is SVGAGI. The CDR3 has 13 residues. V lost 6 bases and J 8 bases, leaving 16 bases between the germline ends. DNA of the CDR3: TGTGCCAGCAGCAAGACCGGGTTGATAGAAGCTTTCTTT. Its protein product is CASSKTGLIEAFF.

This chain connects TRBV5-1 to TRBJ2-7, with D perhaps TRBD2 (5 bases). This CDR3 is built from 16 residues. Germline V CDR1 and CDR2: SGHRS, YFSETQ. Trimming cost V 0 bases and J 0 bases, with 13 bases left between them. In DNA form, the CDR3 reads TGCGCCAGCAGCTTGGCGCTTGGACTCCACTCCTACGAGCAGTACTTC. Translation gives CASSLALGLHSYEQYF.

This clone occurred once. This rearrangement joins TRBV2 to TRBJ2-7, with 8 bases lining up with TRBD1. Germline CDR1 SNHLY, CDR2 FYNNEI. V lost 6 bases, J lost 2 bases, and 9 bases stayed unmatched. The length of the CDR3 is 15 residues. The DNA for the CDR3 is TGTGCCAGCAGAGGGGGCAGGGGGCCAACCTACGAGCAGTACTTC. As protein: CASRGGRGPTYEQYF.

V is TRBV18 and J is TRBJ2-7, with 10 nucleotides matching TRBD1. Germline trimming cut 3 bases from V and 4 bases from J; bases unmatched to any gene: 3. This CDR3 region has 14 residues. CDR1 is KGHSH and CDR2 is LQKENI in the germline V gene. The CDR3 loop is CASSPRTGGYEQYF. The CDR3 DNA reads as TGTGCCAGCTCACCTAGGACAGGGGGGTACGAGCAGTACTTC. Looking up the rest from reference TRBV18 and TRBJ2-7 gives the full variable domain: NAGVMQNPRHLVRRRGQEARLRCSPMKGHSHVYWYRQLPEEGLKFMVYLQKENIIDESGMPKERFSAEFPKEGPSILRIQQVVRGDSAAYFCASSPRTGGYEQYFGPGTRLTVT.

This clone was detected only a few times. The chain employs TRBV6-1 and TRBJ1-4; weak D call: TRBD1 (6 bases). CDR3 length equals 13 residues. V gave up 6 bases and J gave up 6 bases, with 11 bases separating them. The germline V gene has CDR1 MNHNS and CDR2 SASEGT. In DNA, the CDR3 is TGTGCCAGCAGAATGGGGGCGCATGAAAAACTGTTTTTT. It yields the protein CASRMGAHEKLFF.

This clone was seen a handful of times. V and J are TRBV7-6 and TRBJ2-1; the D is unclear. This CDR3 is built from 13 residues. Germline assignment: CDR1 SGHVS and CDR2 FNYEAQ. Trimming cost V 4 bases and J 4 bases, with 8 bases left between them. The DNA for the CDR3 is TGTGCCAGCAGCTGGCAAGGGTACAATGAGCAGTTCTTC. It codes for CASSWQGYNEQFF.

This clone has more than one count but fewer than ten. CDR3 loop: CASMRYTEAFF. In DNA, the CDR3 is TGTGCCAGCATGAGGTACACTGAAGCTTTCTTT. This chain links TRBV28 with TRBJ1-1; D unresolved. The V end lost 7 bases, the J end lost 3 bases, and 6 bases lay between the germline ends. The CDR3 is 11 amino acids. CDR1 MDHEN and CDR2 SYDVKM come from the germline V gene. The whole variable domain, filled in from reference TRBV28 and TRBJ1-1, reads DVKVTQSSRYLVKRTGEKVFLECVQDMDHENMFWYRQDPGLGLRLIYFSYDVKMKEKGDIPEGYSVSREKKERFSLILESASTNQTSMYLCASMRYTEAFFGQGTRLTVV.

This clone was recorded once. The chain employs TRBV28 and TRBJ1-2; no firm D call. V was shortened by 7 bases and J by 4 bases, with 13 bases between the two germline ends. The germline CDR1 and CDR2 sequences are MDHEN and SYDVKM. This CDR3 comprises 13 residues. The CDR3 here is CASKRSGFYGYTF. The CDR3, as DNA: TGTGCCAGCAAAAGGTCTGGGTTCTATGGCTACACCTTC.

This chain uses TRBV6-4 with TRBJ2-1; 9 bases agree with TRBD2. The CDR3 sequence is 15 residues long. V lost 2 bases and J lost 15; bases outside the gene matches: 14. The germline V gene has CDR1 MRHNA and CDR2 SNTAGT. The CDR3 protein is CASSDVGGRVYSRFF. DNA for the CDR3: TGTGCCAGCAGTGACGTTGGCGGGAGGGTCTACTCTAGGTTCTTC.

CDR3: CASIGQMSYNEQFF. As DNA, the CDR3 is TGTGCCAGCATCGGACAGATGTCCTACAATGAGCAGTTCTTC. This chain links TRBV28 with TRBJ2-1; tentative D call: TRBD1 (6 bases). This CDR3 has 14 residues. V was shortened by 7 bases and J by 1 base, with 11 bases between the two germline ends. Germline V gene sequence: CDR1 MDHEN, CDR2 SYDVKM. Complete variable domain (other parts from reference TRBV28 and TRBJ2-1): DVKVTQSSRYLVKRTGEKVFLECVQDMDHENMFWYRQDPGLGLRLIYFSYDVKMKEKGDIPEGYSVSREKKERFSLILESASTNQTSMYLCASIGQMSYNEQFFGPGTRLTVL.

In this sample, this clone turned up once. The chain joins TRBV6-5 to TRBJ1-5; no firm D call. CDR1 and CDR2 (germline): MNHEY, SVGAGI. Trimming stripped 6 bases from V and 0 bases from J, with 6 bases between. The CDR3 covers 13 residues. The CDR3 DNA follows: TGTGCCAGCAGGGAGTATAGCAATCAGCCCCAGCATTTT. It codes for CASREYSNQPQHF.

J is TRBJ2-3 and V is TRBV7-2; 7 bases are a match to TRBD2. The J segment lost 6 bases and the V segment lost 5 bases, leaving 8 bases of the junction unmatched. Germline V gene lookup returns CDR1 SGHTA and CDR2 FQGNSA. The CDR3 length is 14 residues. The CDR3 coding sequence is TGTGCCAGCAGCGACGGACTAGGCCCGGATACGCAGTATTTT. It encodes CASSDGLGPDTQYF.

The V gene is TRBV4-1, the J gene TRBJ2-6; D unresolved. CDR1 MGHRA and CDR2 YSYEKL come from the germline V gene. V was shortened by 5 bases and J by 0 bases, with 5 bases between the two germline ends. This CDR3 spans 14 amino acids. The CDR3 reads CASSTSSGANVLTF. The DNA for the CDR3 is TGCGCCAGCAGCACCAGCTCTGGGGCCAACGTCCTGACTTTC.

This clone was seen a single time. V gene TRBV28 combines with J gene TRBJ2-7; TRBD1 matches 7 bases. J lost 13 bases, V lost 11 bases, and 11 bases had no gene match. Germline lookup yields CDR1 MDHEN and CDR2 SYDVKM. The CDR3 has 10 amino acids. The CDR3 protein is CASSDRIIYF. The CDR3 DNA reads TGTGCCTCTTCGGACAGGATAATCTACTTC. The complete variable domain, with remaining parts taken from reference TRBV28 and TRBJ2-7, reads DVKVTQSSRYLVKRTGEKVFLECVQDMDHENMFWYRQDPGLGLRLIYFSYDVKMKEKGDIPEGYSVSREKKERFSLILESASTNQTSMYLCASSDRIIYFGPGTRLTVT.

The chain couples TRBV7-3 to TRBJ2-3, with 8 bases lining up with TRBD1. Per germline, CDR1 SGHTA and CDR2 FQGTGA. V trimming: 5 bases; J trimming: 1 base; junction bases outside the gene matches: 8. The CDR3 runs 16 residues. CDR3 sequence: CASSQGARGGTDTQYF. CDR3 sequence (DNA): TGTGCCAGCAGCCAGGGGGCGAGGGGAGGCACAGATACGCAGTATTTT.

V usage is TRBV6-1 and J usage is TRBJ1-1; 7 bases are a match to TRBD1. Trimming took 4 bases from V and 2 from J; bases not matched to a gene: 7. The CDR3 extends over 15 amino acids. Germline V gene data show CDR1 as MNHNS and CDR2 as SASEGT. CDR3 residues: CASSAIGQVNTEAFF. As DNA, the CDR3 is TGTGCCAGCAGTGCAATTGGACAGGTAAACACTGAAGCTTTCTTT.

This clone was seen just once. The J gene is TRBJ2-1, the V gene TRBV7-3; 8 bases map to TRBD2. Germline V gene lookup returns CDR1 SGHTA and CDR2 FQGTGA. J lost 8 bases, V lost 4 bases, and 4 bases had no gene match. The CDR3 extends over 13 amino acids. The CDR3: CASSSLAGHEQFF. The CDR3 DNA is TGTGCCAGCAGCTCTTTAGCGGGACATGAGCAGTTCTTC. Using reference TRBV7-3 and TRBJ2-1 for the parts outside the CDR3, the full variable domain is GAGVSQTPSNKVTEKGKYVELRCDPISGHTALYWYRQSLGQGPEFLIYFQGTGAADDSGLPNDRFFAVRPEGSVSTLKIQRTERGDSAVYLCASSSLAGHEQFFGPGTRLTVL.

The chain employs TRBV5-4 and TRBJ1-2, with D perhaps TRBD1 (6 bases). V was trimmed by 2 bases and J by 4 bases, leaving 15 bases between them. This CDR3 contains 15 residues. The germline V gene has CDR1 SGHNT and CDR2 YYREEE (reference sequence). The CDR3 DNA follows: TGTGCCAGCAGCTTAGGAGGGGGGGGCTCCTATGGCTACACCTTC. Its translation is CASSLGGGGSYGYTF.

This clone was seen a single time. The chain employs TRBV5-1 and TRBJ2-7, with 7 bases lining up with TRBD1. Germline CDR1 SGHRS, CDR2 YFSETQ. The junction had 6 bases not matched to a gene; V was cut back by 4 bases and J by 2 bases. The CDR3 spans 14 residues. The CDR3 loop is CASSRTGATYEQYF. The CDR3 DNA reads as TGCGCCAGCAGCCGCACAGGGGCGACCTACGAGCAGTACTTC.

This sequence joins TRBV5-1 and TRBJ2-3; D gene uncertain. Per the germline V gene, CDR1 is SGHRS and CDR2 is YFSETQ. The CDR3 length is 15 residues. V lost 1 base to trimming and J lost 3 bases, with 12 bases between them. In DNA form, the CDR3 reads TGCGCCAGCAGCTTGCAAGCTCTCGAAACAGATACGCAGTATTTT. Residues: CASSLQALETDTQYF. Using reference TRBV5-1 and TRBJ2-3 for the parts outside the CDR3, the full variable domain is KAGVTQTPRYLIKTRGQQVTLSCSPISGHRSVSWYQQTPGQGLQFLFEYFSETQRNKGNFPGRFSGRQFSNSRSEMNVSTLELGDSALYLCASSLQALETDTQYFGPGTRLTVL.

The chain is built from TRBV29-1 and TRBJ1-2, with TRBD1 identical over 8 bases. Germline V gene data show CDR1 as SQVTM and CDR2 as ANQGSEA. The V segment lost 5 bases and the J segment 3 bases; nucleotides outside the gene matches: 5. This CDR3 comprises 13 residues. The CDR3 DNA reads as TGCAGCGTTCGACCGACAGGGGACTATGGCTACACCTTC. Translation gives CSVRPTGDYGYTF. Full variable domain (outside the CDR3, taken from reference TRBV29-1 and TRBJ1-2): SAVISQKPSRDICQRGTSLTIQCQVDSQVTMMFWYRQQPGQSLTLIATANQGSEATYESGFVIDKFPISRPNLTFSTLTVSNMSPEDSSIYLCSVRPTGDYGYTFGSGTRLTVV.

The V gene is TRBV18, the J gene TRBJ2-1; D may be TRBD1 (5 bases). This CDR3 is built from 16 residues. Trimming stripped 3 bases from V and 5 bases from J, with 17 bases between. Germline-derived CDR1 and CDR2 are KGHSH and LQKENI. CDR3 coding DNA: TGTGCCAGCTCACCTCCTCAGGGCAAAGGACACAATGAGCAGTTCTTC. Encoded protein: CASSPPQGKGHNEQFF.

The rearrangement uses TRBV28 and TRBJ2-7; D unclear. Trimming removed 7 bases at V and 1 base at J, with 14 bases between. The CDR3 length is 14 residues. Germline V CDR1 and CDR2: MDHEN, SYDVKM. CDR3 nucleotide sequence: TGTGCCAGCACGCTGCGCCGGAGATCCTACGAGCAGTACTTC. It translates to CASTLRRRSYEQYF.

The chain combines TRBV7-2 with TRBJ1-5; 10 bases align to TRBD1. CDR1 and CDR2 (germline): SGHTA, FQGNSA. V lost 0 bases, J lost 2 bases, and 4 bases stayed unmatched. CDR3 length: 17 residues. CDR3 coding DNA: TGTGCCAGCAGCTTAGCTGGGACAGGGGTAGGCAATCAGCCCCAGCATTTT. It is translated as CASSLAGTGVGNQPQHF.

The chain employs TRBV21-1 and TRBJ2-7. TRBV21-1 is an annotated pseudogene. The CDR3 has 17 residues. The DNA of the CDR3 is TGTGCCAGCAGCAAAAAGGGACCCATACGGAGCTCCTACGAGCAGTACTTC. This translates into CASSKKGPIRSSYEQYF.

This clone was counted only a few times. This rearrangement joins TRBV7-2 to TRBJ2-1; 8 bases line up with TRBD2. The CDR3 spans 19 residues. Trimming cost V 5 bases and J 0 bases; bases outside gene matches: 15. Germline V gene data show CDR1 as SGHTA and CDR2 as FQGNSA. The CDR3 region has the DNA TGTGCCAGCAGCCTTAGACGCGCGGGGGGTTACAGCTCCTACAATGAGCAGTTCTTC. This sequence encodes CASSLRRAGGYSSYNEQFF.

CDR3 coding DNA: TGTGCCAGCAGCCCGGGACAGGGCCTATCTCCGGGCTACACCTTC. It specifies CASSPGQGLSPGYTF. The chain is built from TRBV5-6 and TRBJ1-2; 9 nucleotides line up with TRBD1. After removal of 4 bases from V and 8 bases from J, the junction contained 12 bases not matched to a gene. CDR1 and CDR2 from the germline V gene are SGHDT and YYEEEE. This CDR3 region has 15 residues.

The chain couples TRBV7-2 to TRBJ1-2; D is unresolved. The ends were cut back, 1 base at V and 0 bases at J, with 6 bases in the middle. The CDR3 length is 14 residues. Germline CDR1 is SGHTA and CDR2 is FQGNSA. The CDR3 protein is CASSLGPSNYGYTF. The DNA of the CDR3 is TGTGCCAGCAGCTTAGGCCCATCTAACTATGGCTACACCTTC.

The gene calls are TRBV2 and TRBJ2-7, with D unclear. In germline, CDR1 is SNHLY, CDR2 FYNNEI. The CDR3 spans 13 residues. V was clipped by 1 base and J by 10 bases, with 14 bases between them. The CDR3 nucleotides are TGTGCCAGCAGTGAAGATTATAGCCGGCATCAGTACTTC. This encodes CASSEDYSRHQYF. The complete variable domain, with remaining parts taken from reference TRBV2 and TRBJ2-7, reads EPEVTQTPSHQVTQMGQEVILRCVPISNHLYFYWYRQILGQKVEFLVSFYNNEISEKSEIFDDQFSVERPDGSNFTLKIRSTKLEDSAMYFCASSEDYSRHQYFGPGTRLTVT.

A word on this clone: Relative to the germline gene, one junction end is altered; a read error may explain this. This chain uses TRBV7-7 with TRBJ2-3, with unresolved D. This CDR3 is built from 13 residues. Germline loops: CDR1 SSHAT, CDR2 FNYEAQ (reference sequence). CDR3 sequence (DNA): TGTGCTAGCAGCTCCTCGACTCTCGATACGCAGTATTTT. This codes for CASSSSTLDTQYF.